Listed below are T cell receptor beta chains from one sample, sequenced in a study of PD-L1 blockade in urothelial cancer. Sequenced by immunoSEQ multiplex PCR; TCRdb stores in-frame clones only, minus some. The table shows tens of thousands of clones, with around four fifths occurring only once. The sample consisted of PBMCs, taken around atezolizumab (anti-PD-L1) treatment. The receptor set was obtained from a man at least 80 years old with urothelial cancer. The CDR3 runs from the conserved cysteine through the conserved F or W. Each record gives: V gene, J gene, CDR3 protein.

TRBV14,TRBJ1-2,CASSQGHRAWIDGYTF
TRBV6-1,TRBJ2-1,CASSESGRQYNEQFF
TRBV6-1,TRBJ2-7,CASSVRGLSGEQYF
TRBV5-6,TRBJ2-5,CASSGGQLQETQYF
TRBV7-2,TRBJ2-2,CASSPRDRGNTGELFF
TRBV4-2,TRBJ1-2,CASSPRVTASLYGYTF
TRBV5-6,TRBJ1-2,CASILQGGYGYTF
TRBV11-2,TRBJ2-7,CASSLAQGSPYEQYF
TRBV30,TRBJ2-1,CAWSIAPPPEQFF
TRBV21-1,TRBJ2-7,CASRLRTGTDLSYEQYF
TRBV29-1,TRBJ2-7,CSVVASYEQYF
TRBV7-6,TRBJ2-1,CASSSYLRGSEQFF
TRBV30,TRBJ2-1,CALTSGAYNEQFF
TRBV9,TRBJ2-3,CASSVLAGSDTQYF
TRBV12-5,TRBJ1-2,CASGLSVDNGYTF
TRBV19,TRBJ2-1,CASSRRLEKVNEQFF
TRBV11-2,TRBJ2-1,CASSFPRTSQQFF
TRBV2,TRBJ2-4,CARSSAVAKNIQYF
TRBV2,TRBJ2-4,CASSELVSQNIQYF
TRBV2,TRBJ2-1,CASRRDLAWQFF
TRBV30,TRBJ1-2,CAWSFGRNQGYGYTF
TRBV10-2,TRBJ1-2,CASRLGQAINHTF
TRBV7-2,TRBJ2-3,CASRWTSGSYTQYF
TRBV5-6,TRBJ2-1,CASSLWDRYLQEQFF
TRBV18,TRBJ1-3,CASSPEWDRGPGNTIYF
TRBV7-9,TRBJ2-3,CASSFARGSSTDTQYF
TRBV6-6,TRBJ2-7,CASSLRRDSYEQYF
TRBV29-1,TRBJ2-2,CSAGVGGSGGELFF
TRBV7-9,TRBJ2-3,CASSNTDRKTQYF
TRBV7-9,TRBJ2-2,CAGSDGRESGELFF
TRBV9,TRBJ2-7,CASSPQGGYEQYF
TRBV18,TRBJ2-2,CASSPGNGELFF